This T cell receptor beta chain stems from a study of shared clonotypes between healthy human individuals. Some clones are missing from TCRdb's copy, which holds only in-frame ones; the method was immunoSEQ multiplex PCR. The sample shows some 1.5 million clones, 96% of them seen only once. CDR1 SQVTM and CDR2 ANQGSEA come from the germline V gene. V lost 4 bases and J 4 bases, leaving 19 bases between the germline ends. The CDR3 spans 15 residues. The chain employs TRBV29-1 and TRBJ1-2, with a possible D match to TRBD1 (6 bases). The sequenced material came from naive CD4+ T cells sorted from blood. Sample subset: CD45RA+ positively selected. The TCR was taken from a man under 40 in good health. CDR3 sequence (DNA): TGCAGCGTTGCATCTACGGGGGGCTTCGGCTATGGCTACACCTTC. Its translation: CSVASTGGFGYGYTF.